Each of the 4 T cell receptor beta chains below was sequenced from the same sample in a study of cytomegalovirus exposure and HLA in healthy donors. The primer mix had 60 Vbeta and 13 Jbeta primers. The assay was immunoSEQ multiplex PCR, and TCRdb's table has in-frame clones only and misses some. The data contain 75,000 to 95,000 clones, around 80% of them singletons. Sequenced material: PBMCs. These receptors all come from a male donor in good health and CMV-seropositive.

The V gene is TRBV6-1, the J gene TRBJ2-7, with D possibly matching TRBD2 (6 bases). Trimming took 2 bases from V and 5 from J, leaving 22 bases between them. The CDR3 is 17 amino acids. CDR1 and CDR2 (germline): MNHNS, SASEGT. CDR3 DNA: TGTGCCAGCAGTGAACGCGGGGAAGAGTTTGGTGTTGACGAGCAGTACTTC. Amino acids: CASSERGEEFGVDEQYF.

The chain has TRBV7-9 and TRBJ2-2, with D perhaps TRBD2 (6 bases). The length of the CDR3 is 14 residues. Germline-derived CDR1 and CDR2 are SEHNR and FQNEAQ (reference sequence). V lost 5 bases, J lost 1 base, and 8 bases lay in between. In nucleotides, the CDR3 is TGTGCCAGCAGCCCGGGAGAGAACACCGGGGAGCTGTTTTTT. It is translated as CASSPGENTGELFF.

Here the CDR3 reads CASRLAGQETQYF. The CDR3 DNA follows: TGCGCCAGCAGACTAGCGGGGCAAGAGACCCAGTACTTC. The J gene is TRBJ2-5, the V gene TRBV10-1, with 10 bases aligning to TRBD2. This CDR3 is built from 13 residues. Trimming cost V 6 bases and J 2 bases; bases outside gene matches: 0. Germline V gene lookup returns CDR1 WNHNN and CDR2 SYGVQD (reference sequence).

The chain joins TRBV5-4 to TRBJ2-2, with 8 nucleotides matching TRBD1. The length of the CDR3 is 16 residues. The V gene end was trimmed by 0 bases and the J gene end by 4 bases; junction bases not matched to a gene: 5. Germline-derived CDR1 and CDR2 are SGHNT and YYREEE (reference sequence). Here the CDR3 reads CASSLAGQGFTGELFF. The DNA for the CDR3 is TGTGCCAGCAGCTTGGCTGGACAGGGCTTCACCGGGGAGCTGTTTTTT.